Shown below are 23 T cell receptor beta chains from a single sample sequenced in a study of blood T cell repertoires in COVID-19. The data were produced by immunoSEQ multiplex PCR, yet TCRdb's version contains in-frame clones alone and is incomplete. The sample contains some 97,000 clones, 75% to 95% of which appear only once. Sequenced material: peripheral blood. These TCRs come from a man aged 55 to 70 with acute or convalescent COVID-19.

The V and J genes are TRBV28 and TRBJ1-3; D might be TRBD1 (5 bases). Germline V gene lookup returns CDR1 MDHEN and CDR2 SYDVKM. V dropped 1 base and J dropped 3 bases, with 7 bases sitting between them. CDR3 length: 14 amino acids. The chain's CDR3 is CASSLYRGGNTIYF. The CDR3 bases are TGTGCCAGCAGTTTATATAGGGGTGGAAACACCATATATTTT.

Here the CDR3 DNA reads TGTGCCAGCAGTTTTTACAGGGGTGAAAAACTGTTTTTT. It codes for CASSFYRGEKLFF. The rearrangement links TRBV6-5 to TRBJ1-4, with 7 bases matching TRBD1. The V and J ends lost 4 bases and 7 bases, in that order; junction bases with no gene match: 3. There are 13 residues in the CDR3. Germline CDR1 is MNHEY and CDR2 is SVGAGI.

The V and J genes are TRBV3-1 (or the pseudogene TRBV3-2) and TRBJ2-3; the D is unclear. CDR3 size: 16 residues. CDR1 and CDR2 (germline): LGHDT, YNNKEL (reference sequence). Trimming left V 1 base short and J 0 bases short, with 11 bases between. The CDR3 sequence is CASSQVYSMSTDTQYF. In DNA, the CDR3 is TGTGCCAGCAGCCAAGTCTACAGCATGAGCACAGATACGCAGTATTTT.

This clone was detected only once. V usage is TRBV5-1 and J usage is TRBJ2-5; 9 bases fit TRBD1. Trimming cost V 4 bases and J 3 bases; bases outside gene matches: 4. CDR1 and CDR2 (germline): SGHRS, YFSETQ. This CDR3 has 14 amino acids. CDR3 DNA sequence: TGCGCCAGCAGCCCCCGGGACAGGGAAGAGACCCAGTACTTC. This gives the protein CASSPRDREETQYF.

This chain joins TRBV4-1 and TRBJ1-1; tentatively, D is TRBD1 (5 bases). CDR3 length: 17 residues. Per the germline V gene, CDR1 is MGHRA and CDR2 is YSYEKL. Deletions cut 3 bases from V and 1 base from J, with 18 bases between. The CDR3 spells CASSHPQGLRRNTEAFF. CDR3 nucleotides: TGCGCCAGCAGCCACCCCCAGGGACTGCGGAGGAACACTGAAGCTTTCTTT.

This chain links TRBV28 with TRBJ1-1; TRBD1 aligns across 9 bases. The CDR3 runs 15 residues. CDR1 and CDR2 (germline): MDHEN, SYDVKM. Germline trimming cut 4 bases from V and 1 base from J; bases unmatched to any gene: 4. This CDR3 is CASSSQGAGNTEAFF. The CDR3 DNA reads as TGTGCCAGCAGTTCACAGGGGGCCGGGAACACTGAAGCTTTCTTT.

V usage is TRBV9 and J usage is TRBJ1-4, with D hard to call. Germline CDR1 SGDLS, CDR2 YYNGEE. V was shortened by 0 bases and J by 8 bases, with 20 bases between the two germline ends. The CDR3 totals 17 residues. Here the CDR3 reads CASSVDAGGIAFEKLFF. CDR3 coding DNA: TGTGCCAGCAGCGTAGATGCAGGCGGGATAGCGTTCGAAAAACTGTTTTTT.

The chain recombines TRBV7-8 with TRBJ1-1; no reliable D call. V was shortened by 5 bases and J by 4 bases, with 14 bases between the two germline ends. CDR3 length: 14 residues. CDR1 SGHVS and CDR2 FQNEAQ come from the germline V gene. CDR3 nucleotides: TGTGCCAGCAGCGAGAAGGTTGAGGCCACTGAAGCTTTCTTT. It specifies CASSEKVEATEAFF. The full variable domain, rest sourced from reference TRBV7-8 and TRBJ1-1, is GAGVSQSPRYKVAKRGQDVALRCDPISGHVSLFWYQQALGQGPEFLTYFQNEAQLDKSGLPSDRFFAERPEGSVSTLKIQRTQQEDSAVYLCASSEKVEATEAFFGQGTRLTVV.

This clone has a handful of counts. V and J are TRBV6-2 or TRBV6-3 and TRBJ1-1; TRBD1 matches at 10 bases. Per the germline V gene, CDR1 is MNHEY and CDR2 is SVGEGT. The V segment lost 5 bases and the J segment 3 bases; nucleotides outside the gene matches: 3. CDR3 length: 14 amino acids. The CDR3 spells CASSPGQGDTEAFF. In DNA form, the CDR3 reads TGTGCCAGCAGTCCCGGACAGGGGGACACTGAAGCTTTCTTT.

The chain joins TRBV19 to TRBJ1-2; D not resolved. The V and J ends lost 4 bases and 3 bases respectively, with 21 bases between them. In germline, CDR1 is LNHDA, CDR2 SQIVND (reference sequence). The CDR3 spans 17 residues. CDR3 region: CASSTTILRERDYGYTF. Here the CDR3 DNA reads TGTGCCAGTAGTACCACTATCTTACGGGAAAGGGACTATGGCTACACCTTC. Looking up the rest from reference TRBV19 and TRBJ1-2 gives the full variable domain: DGGITQSPKYLFRKEGQNVTLSCEQNLNHDAMYWYRQDPGQGLRLIYYSQIVNDFQKGDIAEGYSVSREKKESFPLTVTSAQKNPTAFYLCASSTTILRERDYGYTFGSGTRLTVV.

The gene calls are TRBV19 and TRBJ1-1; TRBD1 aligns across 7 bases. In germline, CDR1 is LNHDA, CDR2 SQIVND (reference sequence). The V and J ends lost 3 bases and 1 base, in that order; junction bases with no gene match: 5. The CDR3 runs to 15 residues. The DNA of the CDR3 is TGTGCCAGTAGTATCCCCAGGGGGTCGAACACTGAAGCTTTCTTT. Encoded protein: CASSIPRGSNTEAFF.

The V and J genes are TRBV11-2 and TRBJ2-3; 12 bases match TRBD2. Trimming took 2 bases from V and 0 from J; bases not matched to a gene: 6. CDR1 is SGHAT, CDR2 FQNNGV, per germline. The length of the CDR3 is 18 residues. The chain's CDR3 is CASSLRLGTSGSTDTQYF. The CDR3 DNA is TGTGCCAGCAGCTTAAGACTCGGGACTAGCGGGAGCACAGATACGCAGTATTTT.

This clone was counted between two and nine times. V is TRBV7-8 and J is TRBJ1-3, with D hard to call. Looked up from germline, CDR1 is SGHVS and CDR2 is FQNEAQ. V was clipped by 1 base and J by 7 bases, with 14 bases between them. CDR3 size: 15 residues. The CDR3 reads CASSLGRMSANTIYF. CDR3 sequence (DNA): TGTGCCAGCAGCTTAGGGCGGATGTCGGCCAACACCATATATTTT.

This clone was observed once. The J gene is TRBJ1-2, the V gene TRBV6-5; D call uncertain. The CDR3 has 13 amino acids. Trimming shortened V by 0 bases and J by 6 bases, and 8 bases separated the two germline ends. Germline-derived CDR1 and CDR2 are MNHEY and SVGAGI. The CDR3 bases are TGTGCCAGCAGTTACTCGGGAGAGAATGGCTACACCTTC. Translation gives CASSYSGENGYTF.

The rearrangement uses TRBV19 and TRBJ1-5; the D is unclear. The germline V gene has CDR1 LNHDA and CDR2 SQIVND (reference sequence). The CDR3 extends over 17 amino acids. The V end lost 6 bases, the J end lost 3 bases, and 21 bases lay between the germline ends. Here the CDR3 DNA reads TGTGCCAGTAGCAACGGACGGGGAGTGATGGACAATCAGCCCCAGCATTTT. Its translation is CASSNGRGVMDNQPQHF. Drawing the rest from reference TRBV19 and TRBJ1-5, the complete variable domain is DGGITQSPKYLFRKEGQNVTLSCEQNLNHDAMYWYRQDPGQGLRLIYYSQIVNDFQKGDIAEGYSVSREKKESFPLTVTSAQKNPTAFYLCASSNGRGVMDNQPQHFGDGTRLSIL.

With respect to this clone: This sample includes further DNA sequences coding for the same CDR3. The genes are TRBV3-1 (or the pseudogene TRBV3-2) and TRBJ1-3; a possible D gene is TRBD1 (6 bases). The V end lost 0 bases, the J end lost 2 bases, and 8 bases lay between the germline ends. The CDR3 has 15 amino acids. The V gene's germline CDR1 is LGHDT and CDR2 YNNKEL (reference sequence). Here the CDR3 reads CASSQDRGTGNTIYF. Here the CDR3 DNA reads TGTGCCAGCAGCCAAGACAGGGGTACTGGAAACACCATATATTTT.

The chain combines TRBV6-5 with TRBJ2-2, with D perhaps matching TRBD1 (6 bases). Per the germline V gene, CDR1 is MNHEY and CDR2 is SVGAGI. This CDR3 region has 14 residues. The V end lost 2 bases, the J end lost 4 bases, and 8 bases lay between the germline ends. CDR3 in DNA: TGTGCCAGCAGTTACGGGACACTCACCGGGGAGCTGTTTTTT. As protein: CASSYGTLTGELFF.

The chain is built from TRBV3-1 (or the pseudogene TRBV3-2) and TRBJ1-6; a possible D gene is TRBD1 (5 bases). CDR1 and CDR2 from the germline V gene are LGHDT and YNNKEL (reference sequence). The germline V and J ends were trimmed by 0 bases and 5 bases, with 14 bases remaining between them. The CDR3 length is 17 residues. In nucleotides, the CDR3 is TGTGCCAGCAGCCAAGATCCCAGGGTAAGGGATAATTCACCCCTCCACTTT. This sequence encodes CASSQDPRVRDNSPLHF.

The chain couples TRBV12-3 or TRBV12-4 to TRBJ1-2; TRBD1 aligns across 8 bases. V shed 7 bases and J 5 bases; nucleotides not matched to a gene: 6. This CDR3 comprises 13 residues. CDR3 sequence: CASNADRDYGYTF. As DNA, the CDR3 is TGTGCCAGCAACGCGGACAGGGATTATGGCTACACCTTC.

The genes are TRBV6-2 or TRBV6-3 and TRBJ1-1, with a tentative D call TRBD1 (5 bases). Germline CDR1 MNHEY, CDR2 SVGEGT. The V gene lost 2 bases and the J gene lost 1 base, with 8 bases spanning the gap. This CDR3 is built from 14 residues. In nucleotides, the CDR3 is TGTGCCAGCAGTTACGACCAGGGGAACACTGAAGCTTTCTTT. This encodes CASSYDQGNTEAFF.

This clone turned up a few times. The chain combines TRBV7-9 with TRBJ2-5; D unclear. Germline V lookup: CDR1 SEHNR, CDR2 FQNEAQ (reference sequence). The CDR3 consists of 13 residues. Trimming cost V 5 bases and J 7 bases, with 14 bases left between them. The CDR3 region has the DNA TGTGCCAGCAGCGTCGACACCTTAGGGACCCAGTACTTC. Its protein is CASSVDTLGTQYF.

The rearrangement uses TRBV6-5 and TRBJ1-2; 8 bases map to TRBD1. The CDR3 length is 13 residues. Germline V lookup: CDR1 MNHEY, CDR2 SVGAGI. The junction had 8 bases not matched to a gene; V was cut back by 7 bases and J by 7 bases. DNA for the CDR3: TGTGCCAGCACCCTGGACAGGGAGGGTGGCTACACCTTC. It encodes CASTLDREGGYTF.

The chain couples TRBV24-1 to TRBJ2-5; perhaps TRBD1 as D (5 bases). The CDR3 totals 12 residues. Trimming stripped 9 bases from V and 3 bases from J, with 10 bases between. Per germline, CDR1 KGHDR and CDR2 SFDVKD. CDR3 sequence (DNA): TGTGCCACCCAGGGTTCGGAAGAGACCCAGTACTTC. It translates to CATQGSEETQYF.